Below, 10 T cell receptor beta chains from the same sample are listed, as sequenced in a study of shared clonotypes between healthy human individuals. Assay used: immunoSEQ multiplex PCR; TCRdb lists only in-frame clones, some missing. The sample includes some 2,000,000 clones, just under 95% of them seen just once. Naive-designated CD8 cells lacked CD45RO, were positively enriched for CCR7, and omitted terminally differentiated effector memory CD45RA+ cells. The sequencing input was naive CD8+ T cells sorted from blood. These receptors all come from a man aged 18 to 29 in good health.

The gene calls are TRBV29-1 and TRBJ2-3; TRBD2 agrees at 12 bases. J was trimmed by 0 bases and V by 1 base; bases with no gene match: 14. The CDR3 runs to 20 residues. The germline V gene has CDR1 SQVTM and CDR2 ANQGSEA. For the CDR3, the DNA is TGCAGCGTTGAAGTCCTGTGGGCTAGCGGGAGGGCCCCTAGCACAGATACGCAGTATTTT. Translation gives CSVEVLWASGRAPSTDTQYF.

The chain has TRBV11-2 and TRBJ2-7; TRBD1 aligns across 7 bases. Losses at the gene ends were 1 base for V and 6 bases for J; bases not matched to a gene: 9. The germline gives CDR1 SGHAT, CDR2 FQNNGV. The CDR3 is 15 amino acids. The CDR3 sequence is CASSLGIYTGVEQYF. The CDR3 region has the DNA TGTGCCAGCAGCTTAGGAATCTATACAGGGGTCGAGCAGTACTTC.

This sequence joins TRBV9 and TRBJ1-1, with D perhaps matching TRBD1 (6 bases). The CDR3 covers 13 residues. Trimming took off 0 bases at V and 8 bases at J, with 11 bases between the two ends. Germline V gives CDR1 SGDLS, CDR2 YYNGEE. The CDR3, as DNA: TGTGCCAGCAGCGTAGGCTGGGACAACGAAGCTTTCTTT. Encoded protein: CASSVGWDNEAFF.

The chain joins TRBV5-1 to TRBJ2-7; 7 bases are shared with TRBD1. CDR1 is SGHRS and CDR2 is YFSETQ in the germline V gene. The CDR3 loop spans 15 amino acids. The ends lost 3 bases at V and 7 bases at J; junction bases unmatched: 13. For the CDR3, the DNA is TGCGCCAGCAGCTCCCGGATCAACGACAGGGCGGAGCAGTACTTC. Encoded protein: CASSSRINDRAEQYF.

The rearrangement uses TRBV14 and TRBJ2-3, with D tentatively TRBD1 or TRBD2 (6 bases each). CDR1 is SGHDN and CDR2 is FVKESK in the germline V gene. CDR3 length equals 17 residues. The V and J ends lost 2 bases and 2 bases respectively, with 17 bases between them. This chain's CDR3 is CASSQFEGGSNTDTQYF. CDR3 bases: TGTGCCAGCAGCCAATTTGAGGGGGGCTCCAACACAGATACGCAGTATTTT.

The chain joins TRBV4-1 to TRBJ2-7; the D call may be TRBD1 or TRBD2 (5 bases each). The CDR3 loop spans 14 amino acids. Between the trimmed V and J ends, which lost 3 bases and 0 bases, there was a span of 9 bases. The germline V gene encodes CDR1 MGHRA and CDR2 YSYEKL. This chain's CDR3 is CASSHDGTSYEQYF. The CDR3 DNA sequence: TGCGCCAGCAGCCACGACGGGACCTCCTACGAGCAGTACTTC.

The chain couples TRBV15 to TRBJ1-6; perhaps TRBD1 as D (5 bases). This CDR3 is 14 amino acids long. V lost 3 bases, J lost 13 bases, and 16 bases lay in between. Germline values: CDR1 LNHNV, CDR2 YYDKDF (reference sequence). As DNA, the CDR3 is TGTGCCACCAGCAGCGGACACCTACCCTCCCCCCTCCACTTT. It translates to CATSSGHLPSPLHF.

The rearrangement uses TRBV25-1 and TRBJ2-5, with 10 bases identical to TRBD2. Germline-derived CDR1 and CDR2 are MGHDK and SYGVNS. The ends lost 7 bases at V and 4 bases at J; junction bases unmatched: 12. This CDR3 spans 16 amino acids. The CDR3 DNA reads TGTGCCAGCAAAAGGAGCGGGAGGGCCGGGAGAGAGACCCAGTACTTC. Translating gives CASKRSGRAGRETQYF.

With regard to this clone: Additional DNA sequences in this sample encode the identical CDR3. This chain uses TRBV5-5 with TRBJ1-5, with a weak D call TRBD1 (5 bases). This CDR3 comprises 15 residues. Trimming took off 0 bases at V and 1 base at J, with 8 bases between the two ends. Germline CDR1 is SGHKS and CDR2 is YYEKEE (reference sequence). The CDR3 DNA reads TGTGCCAGCAGCTTGGAGGGGTTCAGCAATCAGCCCCAGCATTTT. Protein: CASSLEGFSNQPQHF.

This clone appeared a few times. The V call is TRBV5-6, the J call TRBJ2-2; D gene unclear. This CDR3 contains 13 residues. Per germline, CDR1 SGHDT and CDR2 YYEEEE. Trimming cost V 4 bases and J 4 bases, with 8 bases left between them. The CDR3 DNA is TGTGCCAGCAGCCGTCGTGGCACCGGGGAGCTGTTTTTT. Its protein is CASSRRGTGELFF.